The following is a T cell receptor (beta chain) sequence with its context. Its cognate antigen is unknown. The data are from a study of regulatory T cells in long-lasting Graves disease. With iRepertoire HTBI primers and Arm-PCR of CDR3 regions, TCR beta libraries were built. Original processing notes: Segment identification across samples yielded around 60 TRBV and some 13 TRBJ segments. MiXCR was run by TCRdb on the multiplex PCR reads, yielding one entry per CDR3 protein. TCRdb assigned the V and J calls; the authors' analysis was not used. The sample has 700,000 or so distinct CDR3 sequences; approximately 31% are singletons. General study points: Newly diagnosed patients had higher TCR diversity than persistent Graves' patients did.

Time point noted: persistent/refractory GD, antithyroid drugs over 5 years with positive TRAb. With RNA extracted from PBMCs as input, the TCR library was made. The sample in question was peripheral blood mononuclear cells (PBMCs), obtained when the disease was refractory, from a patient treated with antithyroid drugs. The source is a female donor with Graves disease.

The CDR3 DNA reads TGTGCCAGCAGAACTGAGCCAGGGCTAGATCAGCCCCAGCATTTT. This sequence encodes CASRTEPGLDQPQHF. The chain employs TRBV6-1 and TRBJ1-5; perhaps TRBD1 as D (5 bases). CDR1 is MNHNS and CDR2 is SASEGT in the germline V gene. The CDR3 length is 15 residues. V lost 6 bases, J lost 5 bases, and 17 bases lay in between.